These 18 T cell receptor beta chains came from one sample sequenced in a study of T cells in Graves' hyperthyroidism and ophthalmopathy. RNA transcripts yielded amplified TCR beta CDR3 regions. The primer set for the first-round RT-PCR of the TCR CDR3 was HTBI. Using its own MiXCR run on the multiplex PCR reads, TCRdb lists one record per CDR3 protein. The table has fewer than 400,000 distinct CDR3 sequences, around 14% seen once; the top ten hold roughly 25%. Material for sequencing was blood. These TCRs come from a woman between 18 and 30 years old with Graves' hyperthyroidism that later progressed to Graves' ophthalmopathy.

This clonotype was seen ten or more times. This chain links TRBV3-1 with TRBJ2-1, with TRBD2 matching 12 bases. This CDR3 comprises 15 residues. Germline CDR1 and CDR2: LGHDT and YNNKEL (reference sequence). After removal of 1 base from V and 9 bases from J, the junction contained 4 bases not matched to a gene. The chain's CDR3 is CASSQASGRAREQFF. CDR3 bases: TGTGCCAGCAGCCAAGCTAGCGGGAGGGCCCGTGAGCAGTTCTTC.

This clonotype was seen ten or more times. This may be a read error, as it is one base from a much larger clone. V usage is TRBV2 and J usage is TRBJ1-1; 9 bases agree with TRBD1. CDR3 length: 14 amino acids. With V trimmed by 6 bases and J by 6 bases, 8 bases remained unmatched. Germline V gene sequence: CDR1 SNHLY, CDR2 FYNNEI. CDR3 region: CASRGQGRDAEAFF. CDR3 DNA sequence: TGTGCCAGCAGAGGACAGGGGAGGGACGCTGAAGCTTTCTTT.

This clonotype was detected ten times or more. The gene calls are TRBV5-1 and TRBJ2-1; D gene uncertain. CDR1 is SGHRS, CDR2 YFSETQ, per germline. Deletions cut 2 bases from V and 8 bases from J, with 20 bases between. The CDR3 loop spans 16 amino acids. CDR3 bases: TGCGCCAGCAGCTTAAATGGAGCCCCGCCCTCGGATGAGCAGTTCTTC. Its translation is CASSLNGAPPSDEQFF.

Worth noting for this clonotype: This may come from a read error, since a much larger clone is one base off. This chain uses TRBV3-1 with TRBJ2-1; 7 nucleotides match TRBD2. The length of the CDR3 is 15 residues. CDR1 and CDR2 (germline): LGHDT, YNNKEL (reference sequence). Germline trimming cut 4 bases from V and 6 bases from J; bases unmatched to any gene: 9. CDR3 region: CASSPGGRIGNEQFF. Written as DNA, the CDR3 is TGTGCCAGCAGCCCTGGCGGGAGAATCGGCAATGAGCAGTTCTTC.

This clonotype was picked up many times. The V call is TRBV7-8, the J call TRBJ2-1; the match to TRBD1 covers 7 bases. With V trimmed by 3 bases and J by 5 bases, 7 bases remained unmatched. The germline CDR1 and CDR2 sequences are SGHVS and FQNEAQ. This CDR3 is 15 amino acids long. CDR3 in DNA: TGTGCCAGCAGCTTCGGGACAGCAGTCCACAATGAGCAGTTCTTC. This codes for CASSFGTAVHNEQFF.

This sequence joins TRBV20-1 and TRBJ2-7, with a weak D call TRBD2 (5 bases). This CDR3 spans 13 amino acids. Trimming took off 0 bases at V and 5 bases at J, with 11 bases between the two ends. CDR1 and CDR2 from the germline V gene are DFQATT and SNEGSKA (reference sequence). In nucleotides, the CDR3 is TGCAGTGCTAGAGATAATTTCGGGGACGAGCAGTACTTC. This encodes CSARDNFGDEQYF.

The chain combines TRBV19 with TRBJ1-1; 10 nucleotides match TRBD1. The CDR3 contains 16 residues. Trimming cost V 5 bases and J 4 bases; bases outside gene matches: 10. CDR1 LNHDA and CDR2 SQIVND come from the germline V gene (reference sequence). CDR3 sequence: CASSPSTGGFGTEAFF. Written as DNA, the CDR3 is TGTGCCAGTAGTCCCTCGACAGGGGGCTTTGGCACTGAAGCTTTCTTT. Full variable domain (remainder filled in from reference TRBV19 and TRBJ1-1): DGGITQSPKYLFRKEGQNVTLSCEQNLNHDAMYWYRQDPGQGLRLIYYSQIVNDFQKGDIAEGYSVSREKKESFPLTVTSAQKNPTAFYLCASSPSTGGFGTEAFFGQGTRLTVV.

A few counts support this clonotype. The rearrangement joins TRBV10-3 to TRBJ1-1, with TRBD1 matching over 7 bases. Germline V CDR1 and CDR2: ENHRY, SYGVKD. The CDR3 has 11 amino acids. The ends lost 6 bases at V and 9 bases at J; junction bases unmatched: 4. CDR3 sequence: CAIRDREQAFF. The CDR3 coding sequence is TGTGCCATCAGAGACAGGGAGCAAGCTTTCTTT.

This clonotype was detected ten times or more. The genes are TRBV3-1 and TRBJ2-1; D call uncertain. This CDR3 region has 12 residues. Per germline, CDR1 LGHDT and CDR2 YNNKEL (reference sequence). Deletions cut 2 bases from V and 8 bases from J, with 7 bases between. The CDR3 DNA reads as TGTGCCAGCAGCCAATTTGCAGATGAGCAGTTCTTC. It translates to CASSQFADEQFF.

The table lists this clonotype with a few counts. The chain carries TRBV6-2 or TRBV6-3 and TRBJ2-1; D not certain. Germline V CDR1 and CDR2: MNHEY, SVGEGT. The germline V and J ends were trimmed by 10 bases and 4 bases, with 8 bases remaining between them. CDR3 length: 11 amino acids. CDR3 coding DNA: TGTGCCACCGGAGTTTACAATGAGCAGTTCTTC. Amino acids: CATGVYNEQFF.

This clonotype was counted ten times or more. The chain links TRBV20-1 to TRBJ2-5; no firm D call. The germline V and J ends were trimmed by 3 bases and 10 bases, with 6 bases remaining between them. CDR1 DFQATT and CDR2 SNEGSKA come from the germline V gene (reference sequence). The CDR3 is made up of 9 amino acids. Here the CDR3 reads CSASIDQYF. The CDR3 DNA sequence: TGCAGTGCTAGTATAGACCAGTACTTC.

This clonotype occurred many times. The chain carries TRBV7-9 and TRBJ2-1, with D perhaps matching TRBD1 (6 bases). The CDR3 consists of 16 residues. The V end was cut by 0 bases, the J end by 5 bases, with 14 bases between. CDR1 and CDR2 (germline): SEHNR, FQNEAQ (reference sequence). The CDR3 spells CASSLAIGGSDNEQFF. Here the CDR3 DNA reads TGTGCCAGCAGCTTAGCGATTGGGGGCTCGGACAATGAGCAGTTCTTC.

Written as DNA, the CDR3 is TGTGCCAGCAGTCCACAACCCGGGACAGTACCTTCACCCCTCCACTTT. Encoded protein: CASSPQPGTVPSPLHF. The chain joins TRBV6-1 to TRBJ1-6; 7 positions match TRBD1. Germline lookup yields CDR1 MNHNS and CDR2 SASEGT. This CDR3 contains 16 residues. The V and J ends lost 5 bases and 9 bases, in that order; junction bases with no gene match: 13.

This clonotype was picked up many times. The chain joins TRBV6-5 to TRBJ1-1; maybe TRBD1 (6 bases). The CDR3 is made up of 18 amino acids. Germline lookup yields CDR1 MNHEY and CDR2 SVGAGI. Deletions cut 0 bases from V and 1 base from J, with 18 bases between. The CDR3 bases are TGTGCCAGCAGTTACTCTCTCCTCGGGGGGCTTGGGAACACTGAAGCTTTCTTT. It codes for CASSYSLLGGLGNTEAFF.

The gene calls are TRBV20-1 and TRBJ2-1; D unresolved. The V end was cut by 0 bases, the J end by 0 bases, with 12 bases between. CDR1 and CDR2 from the germline V gene are DFQATT and SNEGSKA (reference sequence). This CDR3 spans 16 amino acids. The CDR3: CSARDPTDSSYNEQFF. The DNA for the CDR3 is TGCAGTGCTAGAGATCCCACGGATAGCTCCTACAATGAGCAGTTCTTC.

Ten or more counts support this clonotype. The chain links TRBV7-9 to TRBJ2-3; 9 bases match TRBD2. V trimming: 5 bases; J trimming: 4 bases; junction bases outside the gene matches: 7. Germline CDR1 and CDR2: SEHNR and FQNEAQ (reference sequence). The CDR3 has 15 residues. CDR3 region: CASSRGSGSADTQYF. CDR3 nucleotides: TGTGCCAGCAGCCGCGGTAGCGGGAGCGCAGATACGCAGTATTTT. Looking up the rest from reference TRBV7-9 and TRBJ2-3 gives the full variable domain: DTGVSQNPRHKITKRGQNVTFRCDPISEHNRLYWYRQTLGQGPEFLTYFQNEAQLEKSRLLSDRFSAERPKGSFSTLEIQRTEQGDSAMYLCASSRGSGSADTQYFGPGTRLTVL.

The chain recombines TRBV4-2 with TRBJ2-3, with D uncertain. Trimming stripped 1 base from V and 7 bases from J, with 18 bases between. The germline V gene has CDR1 LGHNA and CDR2 YNFKEQ. The CDR3 loop spans 16 amino acids. CDR3 amino acids: CASSQVIGSVRHTQYF. Written as DNA, the CDR3 is TGTGCCAGCAGCCAAGTTATTGGGTCAGTAAGACATACGCAGTATTTT.

This clonotype was found many times. The chain uses TRBV6-1 and TRBJ2-7, with a tentative D call TRBD2 (5 bases). This CDR3 is 13 amino acids long. Germline lookup yields CDR1 MNHNS and CDR2 SASEGT. The V end was cut by 2 bases, the J end by 7 bases, with 12 bases between. CDR3 residues: CASSERLREEQYF. The CDR3 coding sequence is TGTGCCAGCAGTGAACGTCTTCGGGAAGAGCAGTACTTC.